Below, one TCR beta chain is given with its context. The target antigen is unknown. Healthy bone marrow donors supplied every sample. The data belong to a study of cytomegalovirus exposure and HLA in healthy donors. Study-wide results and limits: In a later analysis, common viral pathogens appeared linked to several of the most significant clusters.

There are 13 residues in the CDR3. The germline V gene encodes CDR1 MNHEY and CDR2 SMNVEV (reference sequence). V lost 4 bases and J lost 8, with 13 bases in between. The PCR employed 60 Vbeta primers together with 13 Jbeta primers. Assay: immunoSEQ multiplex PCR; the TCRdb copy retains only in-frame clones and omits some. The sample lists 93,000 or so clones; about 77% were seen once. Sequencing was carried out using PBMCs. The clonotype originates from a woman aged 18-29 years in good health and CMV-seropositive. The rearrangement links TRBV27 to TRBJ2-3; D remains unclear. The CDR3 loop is CASSSRQMGTQYF. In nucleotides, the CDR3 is TGTGCCAGCAGTTCCCGACAAATGGGTACGCAGTATTTT.